The sequence of this T cell receptor beta chain was determined in a study of CD8 T cells in ankylosing spondylitis. Study-level points and caveats: A number of the motif variants had already been described in reactive arthritis synovial fluid and blood. Made up of under 10 highly homologous variants, a TCR beta motif appeared characteristic of ankylosing spondylitis blood. Reportedly, disease-linked clones are significantly enriched in ankylosing spondylitis patients' matched synovial fluid.

This CDR3 spans 13 amino acids. The ends were cut back, 3 bases at V and 9 bases at J, with 12 bases in the middle. In making TCR beta libraries, quantitative 5'-RACE with molecular barcodes was used. Each CDR3 protein gets one entry after TCRdb re-called the 5' RACE reads with MiXCR. The sample yields about 450,000 distinct CDR3 sequences, 25% to 30% seen once. Notes on this clonotype: As yet, its antigen is unknown.

This TCR was sampled from a male donor with ankylosing spondylitis. The chain couples TRBV12-3 or TRBV12-4 to TRBJ1-5; D may be TRBD1 (5 bases). The sequencing sample was made of blood, either unsorted or a sorted T cell fraction (not recorded which). CDR3 loop: CASSLAQERPQHF. The CDR3 DNA sequence: TGTGCCAGCAGTTTGGCACAGGAGCGGCCCCAGCATTTT.